This T cell receptor beta chain derives from a study of blood T cell repertoires in COVID-19. Study-level background: T cells, B-cell-depleted T cells, or PBMCs supplied cDNA or gDNA.

Profiling relied on immunoSEQ multiplex PCR, and the TCRdb table lists in-frame clones only, not all of them. The sample yields 220,000 or so clones, roughly nine tenths seen once. The specimen sequenced was PBMCs or T cells enriched from blood (not recorded which). The TCR comes from a woman aged 18 to 35 in a cohort exposed to, infected with or recovered from COVID-19 (not recorded which).

The CDR3 here is CASSEQGVNTGELFF. CDR3 coding DNA: TGTGCCAGCAGTGAGCAGGGGGTGAACACCGGGGAGCTGTTTTTT. This rearrangement joins TRBV2 to TRBJ2-2, with TRBD1 matching over 7 bases. Looked up from germline, CDR1 is SNHLY and CDR2 is FYNNEI. Germline trimming cut 3 bases from V and 1 base from J; bases unmatched to any gene: 2. CDR3 length: 15 amino acids.